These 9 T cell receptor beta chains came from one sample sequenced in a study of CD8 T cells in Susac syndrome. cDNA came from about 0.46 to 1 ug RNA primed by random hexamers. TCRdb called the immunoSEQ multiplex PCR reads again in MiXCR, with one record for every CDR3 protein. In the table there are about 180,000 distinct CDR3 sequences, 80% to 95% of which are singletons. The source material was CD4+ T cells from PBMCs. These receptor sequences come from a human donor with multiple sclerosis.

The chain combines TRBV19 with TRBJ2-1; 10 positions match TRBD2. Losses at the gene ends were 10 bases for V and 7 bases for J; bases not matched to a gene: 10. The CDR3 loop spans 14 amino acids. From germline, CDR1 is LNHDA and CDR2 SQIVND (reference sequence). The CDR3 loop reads CATSGSGGENEQFF. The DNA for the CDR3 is TGTGCCACCTCGGGGAGCGGGGGGGAGAATGAGCAGTTCTTC.

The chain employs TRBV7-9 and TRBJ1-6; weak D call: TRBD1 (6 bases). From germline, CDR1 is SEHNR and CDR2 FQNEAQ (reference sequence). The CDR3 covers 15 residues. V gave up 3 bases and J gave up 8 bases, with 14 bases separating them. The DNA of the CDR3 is TGTGCCAGCAGCTTTGGGGGGGCTACGGATTCACCCCTCCACTTT. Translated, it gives CASSFGGATDSPLHF.

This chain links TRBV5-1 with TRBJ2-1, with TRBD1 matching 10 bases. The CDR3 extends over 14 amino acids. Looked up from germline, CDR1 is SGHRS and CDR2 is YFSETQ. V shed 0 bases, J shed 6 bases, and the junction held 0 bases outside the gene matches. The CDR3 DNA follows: TGCGCCAGCAGCTTGGGGACAGGGGGCAATGAGCAGTTCTTC. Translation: CASSLGTGGNEQFF.

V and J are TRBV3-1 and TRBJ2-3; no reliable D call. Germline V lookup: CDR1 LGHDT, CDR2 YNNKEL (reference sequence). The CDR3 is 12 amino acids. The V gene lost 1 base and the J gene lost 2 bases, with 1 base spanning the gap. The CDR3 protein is CASSQVTDTQYF. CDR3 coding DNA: TGTGCCAGCAGCCAAGTCACAGATACGCAGTATTTT.

The CDR3 DNA is TGTGCCACCAGTGCTCGAGGTCTAGCGGAAGAGACCCAGTACTTC. Translation gives CATSARGLAEETQYF. The chain uses TRBV24-1 and TRBJ2-5; 7 nucleotides agree with TRBD2. V was pared by 5 bases and J by 3 bases, with 8 bases of the junction left unmatched. Germline V gives CDR1 KGHDR, CDR2 SFDVKD. This CDR3 has 15 amino acids.

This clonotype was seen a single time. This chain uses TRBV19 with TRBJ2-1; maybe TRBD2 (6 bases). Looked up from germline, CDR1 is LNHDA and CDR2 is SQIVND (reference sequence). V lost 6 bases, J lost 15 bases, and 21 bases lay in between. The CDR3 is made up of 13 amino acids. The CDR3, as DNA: TGTGCCAGTAGCCCACCGGGTCTCCCAGCGGGGTTCTTC. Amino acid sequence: CASSPPGLPAGFF.

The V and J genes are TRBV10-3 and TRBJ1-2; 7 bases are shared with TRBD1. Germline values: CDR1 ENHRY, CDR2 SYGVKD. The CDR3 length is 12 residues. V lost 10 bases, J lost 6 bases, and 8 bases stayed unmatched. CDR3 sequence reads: CASTGDGDGYTF. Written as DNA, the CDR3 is TGTGCCAGCACAGGGGACGGAGATGGCTACACCTTC.

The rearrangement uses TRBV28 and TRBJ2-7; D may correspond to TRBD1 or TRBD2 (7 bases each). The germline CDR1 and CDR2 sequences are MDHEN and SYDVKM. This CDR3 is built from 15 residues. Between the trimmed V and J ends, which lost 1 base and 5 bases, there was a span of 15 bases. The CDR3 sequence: CASSLLQGGRDEQYF. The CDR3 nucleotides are TGTGCCAGCAGTTTATTGCAGGGGGGGCGTGACGAGCAGTACTTC.

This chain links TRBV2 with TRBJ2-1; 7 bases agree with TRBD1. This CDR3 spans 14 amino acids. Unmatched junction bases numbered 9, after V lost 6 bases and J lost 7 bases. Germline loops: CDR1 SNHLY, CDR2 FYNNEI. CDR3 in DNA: TGTGCCAGCAGGGACAGGTCAACAGGGAATGAGCAGTTCTTC. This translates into CASRDRSTGNEQFF.